The 30 T cell receptor beta chains below come from one sample, sequenced in a study of blood T cells in healthy people across ages. With a J-beta primer mix and a sample-barcoded 5' primer, a second PCR ran about 7 to 11 cycles. TCRdb re-analysed the 5' RACE reads in MiXCR, keeping a single row per CDR3 protein. Found here are some 800,000 distinct CDR3 sequences, approximately 44% of them singletons; the top ten hold around 21%. Sequencing input: blood. Every receptor here comes from a man aged 60 to 69 in good health.

This chain joins TRBV11-3 and TRBJ1-6; no reliable D call. The CDR3 runs 16 residues. V gave up 2 bases and J gave up 0 bases, with 8 bases separating them. Germline lookup yields CDR1 SGHNT and CDR2 YENEEA. CDR3 residues: CASSLIASSYNSPLHF. The CDR3 bases are TGTGCCAGCAGCTTAATAGCCAGCTCCTATAATTCACCCCTCCACTTT.

This clonotype was seen a few times. This rearrangement joins TRBV27 to TRBJ2-2; D not resolved. Germline CDR1 MNHEY, CDR2 SMNVEV (reference sequence). This CDR3 comprises 16 residues. V was trimmed by 0 bases and J by 0 bases, leaving 8 bases between them. CDR3 protein: CASSLSGNPNTGELFF. In DNA, the CDR3 is TGTGCCAGCAGTTTATCCGGCAACCCGAACACCGGGGAGCTGTTTTTT.

This chain connects TRBV7-2 to TRBJ2-7, with D perhaps matching TRBD1 (8 bases). The J call may be faulty, since TRBJ2-5 better matches the DNA end. The CDR3 is 14 amino acids. Per germline, CDR1 SGHTA and CDR2 FQGNSA. The CDR3: CASSRDRGGETQYF. CDR3 DNA: TGTGCCAGCAGCCGCGACAGGGGAGGGGAGACCCAGTACTTC.

This sequence joins TRBV2 and TRBJ2-4; weak D call: TRBD1 (6 bases). The J call is in doubt because the DNA end fits TRBJ2-7 better. CDR1 SNHLY and CDR2 FYNNEI come from the germline V gene. This CDR3 comprises 12 residues. The CDR3 is CASQQGFYEQYF. The CDR3 DNA reads TGTGCCAGCCAACAGGGATTCTACGAGCAGTACTTC.

This rearrangement joins TRBV7-9 to TRBJ2-5, with D possibly called TRBD1 or TRBD2 (5 bases each). V was cut by 2 bases and J by 13 bases, with 14 bases left in between. CDR1 and CDR2 from the germline V gene are SEHNR and FQNEAQ (reference sequence). This CDR3 region has 12 residues. The CDR3 coding sequence is TGTGCCAGCAGCTTATCGGGCAGAGGGGTGTACTTC. Protein sequence: CASSLSGRGVYF.

CDR3 region: CASSQSGKGWMSYEQYF. The CDR3 bases are TGTGCCAGCAGCCAATCGGGGAAGGGATGGATGTCCTACGAGCAGTACTTC. The chain is built from TRBV3-1 and TRBJ2-7, with TRBD2 as a possible D gene (5 bases). The CDR3 covers 17 residues. V gave up 2 bases and J gave up 1 base, with 18 bases separating them. Germline V CDR1 and CDR2: LGHDT, YNNKEL (reference sequence).

The chain couples TRBV19 to TRBJ2-3; no clear D gene. This CDR3 has 12 residues. Germline CDR1 and CDR2: LNHDA and SQIVND (reference sequence). The V end was cut by 1 base, the J end by 2 bases, with 1 base between. CDR3 in amino acids: CASSIATDTQYF. CDR3 DNA: TGTGCCAGTAGTATAGCCACAGATACGCAGTATTTT. The full variable domain, with the rest looked up from reference TRBV19 and TRBJ2-3, is DGGITQSPKYLFRKEGQNVTLSCEQNLNHDAMYWYRQDPGQGLRLIYYSQIVNDFQKGDIAEGYSVSREKKESFPLTVTSAQKNPTAFYLCASSIATDTQYFGPGTRLTVL.

Written as DNA, the CDR3 is TGTGCCTGGAGTCCGGGACAGGGGGGCAAAGAGACCCAGTACTTC. Its protein product is CAWSPGQGGKETQYF. The genes are TRBV30 and TRBJ2-5, with TRBD1 matching 11 bases. V gave up 2 bases and J gave up 3 bases; unmatched junction bases: 5. Per the germline V gene, CDR1 is GTSNPN and CDR2 is SVGIG (reference sequence). The CDR3 consists of 15 residues.

This sequence joins TRBV6-5 and TRBJ2-1; D unresolved. CDR1 and CDR2 (germline): MNHEY, SVGAGI. V was clipped by 0 bases and J by 6 bases, with 12 bases between them. The CDR3 spans 15 residues. The CDR3 DNA reads TGTGCCAGCAGTTACTCACCTCGTGACCTCAATGAGCAGTTCTTC. Protein sequence: CASSYSPRDLNEQFF.

The chain recombines TRBV24-1 with TRBJ2-3; no reliable D call. This CDR3 contains 14 residues. The V gene's germline CDR1 is KGHDR and CDR2 SFDVKD. Trimming pared 3 bases from V and 2 bases from J, leaving 8 bases between. The chain's CDR3 is CATSDSQHTDTQYF. The CDR3 DNA is TGTGCCACCAGTGATAGTCAGCACACAGATACGCAGTATTTT.

The J gene is TRBJ2-1, the V gene TRBV4-3; D call uncertain. CDR3 size: 17 residues. CDR1 is LGHNA and CDR2 is YSLEER in the germline V gene. Trimming took off 0 bases at V and 0 bases at J, with 12 bases between the two ends. In DNA, the CDR3 is TGCGCCAGCAGCCAAGATTTGGGCCCAAGCTCCTACAATGAGCAGTTCTTC. Translated: CASSQDLGPSSYNEQFF.

As to this clonotype: This clone may be a read error of a much larger clone one base away. The V gene is TRBV20-1, the J gene TRBJ2-6; D is unclear. The length of the CDR3 is 15 residues. Germline lookup yields CDR1 DFQATT and CDR2 SNEGSKA (reference sequence). V gave up 6 bases and J gave up 0 bases, with 12 bases separating them. CDR3 sequence: CSATETNSGANVLTF. The CDR3 DNA reads as TGCAGTGCCACTGAGACAAACTCTGGGGCCAACGTCCTGACTTTC.

The chain combines TRBV12-3 or TRBV12-4 with TRBJ2-1; 11 bases map to TRBD1. The V segment lost 5 bases and the J segment 5 bases; nucleotides outside the gene matches: 8. The CDR3 is 16 amino acids. CDR3: CASSTLGQGADNEQFF. The CDR3 DNA reads TGTGCCAGCAGTACCTTAGGACAGGGGGCGGACAATGAGCAGTTCTTC.

The chain carries TRBV3-1 and TRBJ2-7, with D hard to call. This CDR3 has 14 amino acids. Germline CDR1 and CDR2: LGHDT and YNNKEL (reference sequence). Trimming cost V 1 base and J 7 bases, with 14 bases left between them. The CDR3 loop reads CASSQAVGPWEQYF. The CDR3 DNA is TGTGCCAGCAGCCAAGCAGTAGGACCCTGGGAGCAGTACTTC.

This chain links TRBV2 with TRBJ2-5, with 13 positions matching TRBD2. V was pared by 6 bases and J by 11 bases, with 21 bases of the junction left unmatched. The CDR3 is made up of 18 amino acids. Per germline, CDR1 SNHLY and CDR2 FYNNEI. CDR3 amino acids: CASRATSGGPYLFHEQYF. The CDR3 region has the DNA TGTGCCAGCAGAGCGACTAGCGGGGGGCCCTATCTGTTTCATGAGCAGTACTTC.

This rearrangement joins TRBV5-1 to TRBJ2-7, with 7 bases aligning to TRBD2. The J call may be wrong; the DNA end is better matched by TRBJ2-4. The CDR3 sequence is 13 residues long. Germline CDR1 is SGHRS and CDR2 is YFSETQ. CDR3 protein: CASSGGGRNIQYF. The CDR3, as DNA: TGCGCCAGCAGCGGCGGGGGTCGAAACATTCAGTACTTC.

The chain combines TRBV12-3 or TRBV12-4 with TRBJ1-4; 7 bases match TRBD1. The V gene end was trimmed by 3 bases and the J gene end by 3 bases; junction bases not matched to a gene: 4. The CDR3 length is 15 residues. CDR3 sequence reads: CASSLATGSNEKLFF. CDR3 in DNA: TGTGCCAGCAGTTTGGCGACAGGGTCTAATGAAAAACTGTTTTTT.

The rearrangement links TRBV12-3 or TRBV12-4 to TRBJ2-3; unclear D gene. With 3 bases removed from V and 0 bases from J, the gap between germline ends came to 13 bases. The CDR3 loop spans 16 amino acids. The CDR3 region is CASSFAPRPSTDTQYF. CDR3 coding DNA: TGTGCCAGCAGTTTCGCCCCGCGGCCTAGCACAGATACGCAGTATTTT.

About this clonotype itself: At one end the junction does not follow the germline gene, possibly because of a read error. The gene calls are TRBV29-1 and TRBJ2-1; D might be TRBD1 or TRBD2, each matching 5 bases. Looked up from germline, CDR1 is SQVTM and CDR2 is ANQGSEA. CDR3 length: 13 amino acids. The CDR3 loop reads CSVEPGTYNKQFF. DNA of the CDR3: TGCAGCGTTGAACCCGGGACGTACAATAAGCAGTTCTTC.

The genes are TRBV6-6 and TRBJ2-7; D possibly uses TRBD1 or TRBD2 (6 bases each). Germline values: CDR1 MNHNY, CDR2 SVGAGI (reference sequence). The V gene lost 6 bases and the J gene lost 2 bases, with 14 bases spanning the gap. CDR3 length: 14 residues. CDR3 loop: CASRTGAEPYEQYF. CDR3 DNA: TGTGCCAGCAGGACGGGGGCGGAACCCTACGAGCAGTACTTC.

J is TRBJ2-3 and V is TRBV3-1; TRBD2 is a possible D gene (5 bases). This CDR3 spans 13 amino acids. Germline V CDR1 and CDR2: LGHDT, YNNKEL (reference sequence). Trimming pared 3 bases from V and 14 bases from J, leaving 18 bases between. CDR3 bases: TGTGCCAGCAGCCACGCGGACTTCGACGAAACGTATTTT. Translating it yields CASSHADFDETYF.

This clonotype has more than one count but fewer than ten. The chain uses TRBV20-1 and TRBJ2-5; 7 nucleotides match TRBD2. This CDR3 spans 15 amino acids. V lost 3 bases, J lost 5 bases, and 12 bases stayed unmatched. Germline-derived CDR1 and CDR2 are DFQATT and SNEGSKA (reference sequence). The CDR3 DNA reads as TGCAGTGCTAGCGAATCGAGCGGGGCAATTGAGACCCAGTACTTC. Its translation: CSASESSGAIETQYF.

This chain uses TRBV6-5 with TRBJ2-5, with 12 nucleotides matching TRBD2. Germline V gives CDR1 MNHEY, CDR2 SVGAGI. The CDR3 has 16 amino acids. Losses at the gene ends were 6 bases for V and 1 base for J; bases not matched to a gene: 6. The CDR3 is CASRLAGGSAQETQYF. CDR3 DNA: TGTGCCAGCAGGCTAGCGGGGGGGTCGGCCCAAGAGACCCAGTACTTC.

The chain combines TRBV2 with TRBJ1-1, with 7 bases fitting TRBD1. The CDR3 is 17 residues long. Germline V gene sequence: CDR1 SNHLY, CDR2 FYNNEI. V lost 1 base to trimming and J lost 0 bases; unmatched junction nucleotides: 8. As DNA, the CDR3 is TGTGCCAGCAGTGAAGGGGGGGCAGGGGGGTTGAACACTGAAGCTTTCTTT. Translated, it gives CASSEGGAGGLNTEAFF.

DNA for the CDR3: TGCAGCGTTGAATCTATACAGGGGGCGGTCTACGAGCAGTACTTC. Its protein is CSVESIQGAVYEQYF. The chain joins TRBV29-1 to TRBJ2-7, with 9 bases aligning to TRBD1. The CDR3 covers 15 residues. Germline V gene data show CDR1 as SQVTM and CDR2 as ANQGSEA. Trimming removed 2 bases from V and 3 bases from J; junction bases left unmatched: 8.

This chain links TRBV6-5 with TRBJ2-7; D gene unclear. The CDR3 loop spans 14 amino acids. The V end was cut by 4 bases, the J end by 2 bases, with 12 bases between. Germline V lookup: CDR1 MNHEY, CDR2 SVGAGI. The DNA of the CDR3 is TGTGCCAGCAGTTCAGGACCCAACGCCTACGAGCAGTACTTC. Translating gives CASSSGPNAYEQYF.

As to this clonotype: Relative to the germline gene, one junction end is altered; a read error may explain this. The V call is TRBV7-9, the J call TRBJ1-2, with D perhaps TRBD1 (5 bases). Germline V gene data show CDR1 as SEHNR and CDR2 as FQNEAQ (reference sequence). CDR3 length: 14 amino acids. CDR3 in amino acids: CASSRPGTDYGHTF. CDR3 sequence (DNA): TGTGCCAGCAGCCGCCCGGGGACCGACTATGGCCACACCTTC.

The J gene is TRBJ2-7, the V gene TRBV4-1, with D uncertain. Trimming cost V 6 bases and J 6 bases, with 12 bases left between them. Germline V gene sequence: CDR1 MGHRA, CDR2 YSYEKL. This CDR3 contains 12 residues. The CDR3 protein is CASSHRLGEQYF. CDR3 nucleotides: TGCGCCAGCAGTCATCGCTTGGGCGAGCAGTACTTC.

J is TRBJ2-3 and V is TRBV2, with TRBD2 matching 10 bases. This CDR3 is built from 13 residues. J was trimmed by 6 bases and V by 7 bases; bases with no gene match: 4. Germline assignment: CDR1 SNHLY and CDR2 FYNNEI. This CDR3 reads CASNLAGVDTQYF. DNA of the CDR3: TGTGCCAGCAATCTAGCGGGGGTGGATACGCAGTATTTT.

This clonotype came up a few times. The chain joins TRBV20-1 to TRBJ1-5, with D tentatively TRBD1 (6 bases). Germline V gene sequence: CDR1 DFQATT, CDR2 SNEGSKA (reference sequence). The CDR3 sequence is 13 residues long. The V gene lost 6 bases and the J gene lost 6 bases, with 15 bases spanning the gap. The CDR3 nucleotides read TGCAGTGCGGAACAGGGTATGTCTCAGCCCCAGCATTTT. Its protein is CSAEQGMSQPQHF.